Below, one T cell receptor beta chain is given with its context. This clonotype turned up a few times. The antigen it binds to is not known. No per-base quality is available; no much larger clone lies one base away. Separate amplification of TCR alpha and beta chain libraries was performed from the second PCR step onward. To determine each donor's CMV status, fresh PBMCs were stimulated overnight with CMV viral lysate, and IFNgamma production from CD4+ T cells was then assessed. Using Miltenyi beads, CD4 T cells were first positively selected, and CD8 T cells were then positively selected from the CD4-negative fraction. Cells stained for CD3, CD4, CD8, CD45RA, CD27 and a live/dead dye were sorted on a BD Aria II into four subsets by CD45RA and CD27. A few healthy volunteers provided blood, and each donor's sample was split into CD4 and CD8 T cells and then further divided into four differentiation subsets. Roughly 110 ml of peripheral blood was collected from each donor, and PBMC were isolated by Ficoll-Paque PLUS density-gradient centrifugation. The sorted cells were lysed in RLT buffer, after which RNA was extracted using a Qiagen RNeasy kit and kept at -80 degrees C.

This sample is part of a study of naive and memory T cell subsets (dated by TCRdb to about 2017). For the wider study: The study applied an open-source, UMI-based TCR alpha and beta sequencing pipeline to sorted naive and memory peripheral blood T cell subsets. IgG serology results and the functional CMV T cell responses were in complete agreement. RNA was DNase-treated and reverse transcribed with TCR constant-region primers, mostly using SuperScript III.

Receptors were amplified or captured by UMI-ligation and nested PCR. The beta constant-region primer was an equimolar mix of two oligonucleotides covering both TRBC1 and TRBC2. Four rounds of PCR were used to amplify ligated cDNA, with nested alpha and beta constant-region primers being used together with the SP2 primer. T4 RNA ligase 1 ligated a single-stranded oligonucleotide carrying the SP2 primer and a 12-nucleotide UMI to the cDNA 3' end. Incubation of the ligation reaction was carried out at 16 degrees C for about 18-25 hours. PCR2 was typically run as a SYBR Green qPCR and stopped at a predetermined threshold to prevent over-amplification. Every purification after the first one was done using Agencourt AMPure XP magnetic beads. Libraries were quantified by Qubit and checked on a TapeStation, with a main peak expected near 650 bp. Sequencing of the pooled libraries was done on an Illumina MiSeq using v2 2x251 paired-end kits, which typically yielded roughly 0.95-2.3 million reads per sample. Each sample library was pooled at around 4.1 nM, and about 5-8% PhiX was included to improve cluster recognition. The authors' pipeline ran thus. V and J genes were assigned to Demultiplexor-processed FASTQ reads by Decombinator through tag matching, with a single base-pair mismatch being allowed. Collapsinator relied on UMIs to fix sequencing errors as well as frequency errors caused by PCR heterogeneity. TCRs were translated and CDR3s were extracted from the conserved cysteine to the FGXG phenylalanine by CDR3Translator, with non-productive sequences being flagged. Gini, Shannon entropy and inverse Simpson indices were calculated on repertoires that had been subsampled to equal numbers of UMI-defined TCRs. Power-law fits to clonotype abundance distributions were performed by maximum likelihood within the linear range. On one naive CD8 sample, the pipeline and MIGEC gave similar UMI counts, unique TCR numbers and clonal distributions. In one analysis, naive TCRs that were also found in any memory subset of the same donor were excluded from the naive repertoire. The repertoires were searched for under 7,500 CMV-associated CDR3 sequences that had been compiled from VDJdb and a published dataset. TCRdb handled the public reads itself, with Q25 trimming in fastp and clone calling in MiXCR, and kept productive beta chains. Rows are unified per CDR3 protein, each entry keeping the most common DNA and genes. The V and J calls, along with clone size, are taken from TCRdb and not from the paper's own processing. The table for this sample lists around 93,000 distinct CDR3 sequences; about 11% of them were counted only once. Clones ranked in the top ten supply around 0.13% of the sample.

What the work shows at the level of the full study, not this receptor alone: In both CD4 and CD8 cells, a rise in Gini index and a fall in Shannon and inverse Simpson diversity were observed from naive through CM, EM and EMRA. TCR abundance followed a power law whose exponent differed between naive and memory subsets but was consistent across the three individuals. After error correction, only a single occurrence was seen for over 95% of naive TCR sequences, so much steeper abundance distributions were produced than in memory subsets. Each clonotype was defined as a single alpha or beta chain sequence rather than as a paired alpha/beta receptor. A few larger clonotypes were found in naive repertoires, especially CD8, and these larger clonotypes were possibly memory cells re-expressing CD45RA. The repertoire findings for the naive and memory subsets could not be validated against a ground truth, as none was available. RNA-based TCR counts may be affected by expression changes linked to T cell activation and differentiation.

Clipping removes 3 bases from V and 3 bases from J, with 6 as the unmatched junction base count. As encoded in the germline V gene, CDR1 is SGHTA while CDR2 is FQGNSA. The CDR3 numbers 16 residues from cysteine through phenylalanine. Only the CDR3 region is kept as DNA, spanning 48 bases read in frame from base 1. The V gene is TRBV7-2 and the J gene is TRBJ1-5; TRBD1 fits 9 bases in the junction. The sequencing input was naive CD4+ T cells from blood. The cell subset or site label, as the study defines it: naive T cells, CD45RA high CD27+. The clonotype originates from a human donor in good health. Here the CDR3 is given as CASSFGTGNPNQPQHF. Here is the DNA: TGTGCCAGCAGCTTTGGGACAGGGAACCCCAATCAGCCCCAGCATTTT.